The 26 T cell receptor beta chains in this list originate from one sample, sequenced in a study of blood T cell repertoires in COVID-19. TCRdb's table, derived via immunoSEQ multiplex PCR, lists solely in-frame clones and lacks some. The sample contains some 280,000 clones, 70% to 90% of which appear only once. The material sequenced was peripheral blood. These receptors all come from a woman in her sixties with acute or convalescent COVID-19.

The rearrangement joins TRBV28 to TRBJ2-7, with 10 bases that match TRBD2. The V and J ends lost 6 bases and 5 bases, in that order; junction bases with no gene match: 7. The CDR3 has 14 amino acids. Germline CDR1 and CDR2: MDHEN and SYDVKM. CDR3 amino acids: CASSPSGSHNEQYF. The DNA of the CDR3 is TGTGCCAGCAGCCCTAGCGGGAGTCATAACGAGCAGTACTTC.

For the CDR3, the DNA is TGTGCCAGCAGTACCCGGACTAGCGGGGCCTACAATGAGCAGTTCTTC. Amino acid sequence: CASSTRTSGAYNEQFF. The chain links TRBV6-6 to TRBJ2-1; TRBD2 matches 12 bases. This CDR3 comprises 16 residues. V lost 5 bases to trimming and J lost 2 bases; unmatched junction nucleotides: 4. CDR1 and CDR2 (germline): MNHNY, SVGAGI (reference sequence).

The rearrangement links TRBV3-1 (or the pseudogene TRBV3-2) to TRBJ1-6; 10 bases are a match to TRBD1. Germline V lookup: CDR1 LGHDT, CDR2 YNNKEL (reference sequence). The CDR3 runs 15 residues. V lost 4 bases and J lost 9; bases outside the gene matches: 6. The CDR3 bases are TGTGCCAGCAGCCCCGGGACAGGGGCCAGTTCACCCCTCCACTTT. It is translated as CASSPGTGASSPLHF.

V and J are TRBV20-1 and TRBJ1-4; no definite D call. With 3 bases removed from V and 0 bases from J, the gap between germline ends came to 5 bases. The CDR3 covers 13 residues. The germline V gene encodes CDR1 DFQATT and CDR2 SNEGSKA (reference sequence). The CDR3 sequence: CSASFATNEKLFF. CDR3 DNA: TGCAGTGCTAGTTTCGCAACTAATGAAAAACTGTTTTTT.

Here the CDR3 reads CASTDTVANYGYTF. CDR3 DNA sequence: TGCGCCAGCACCGACACCGTAGCTAACTATGGCTACACCTTC. The V call is TRBV5-1, the J call TRBJ1-2; D unresolved. Germline V gives CDR1 SGHRS, CDR2 YFSETQ. The CDR3 runs to 14 residues. Between the trimmed V and J ends, which lost 6 bases and 0 bases, there was a span of 12 bases.

This clone came up once. V usage is TRBV28 and J usage is TRBJ2-5; TRBD2 matches at 11 bases. Unmatched junction bases numbered 1, after V lost 4 bases and J lost 0 bases. Germline V gene sequence: CDR1 MDHEN, CDR2 SYDVKM. This CDR3 spans 15 amino acids. The CDR3 nucleotides are TGTGCCAGCAGTTCTAGCGGGAGGTACCAAGAGACCCAGTACTTC. Translation: CASSSSGRYQETQYF. Full variable domain (rest looked up from reference TRBV28 and TRBJ2-5): DVKVTQSSRYLVKRTGEKVFLECVQDMDHENMFWYRQDPGLGLRLIYFSYDVKMKEKGDIPEGYSVSREKKERFSLILESASTNQTSMYLCASSSSGRYQETQYFGPGTRLLVL.

Written as DNA, the CDR3 is TGTGCCAGCAGCCAAGATCAAAGACCGGCCGTAGCGTCTACGCAGTATTTT. It yields the protein CASSQDQRPAVASTQYF. V is TRBV4-2 and J is TRBJ2-3, with a weak D call TRBD2 (5 bases). V lost 0 bases and J 8 bases, leaving 21 bases between the germline ends. The germline V gene has CDR1 LGHNA and CDR2 YNFKEQ. The CDR3 has 17 amino acids.

In this sample, this clone turned up a few times. This chain links TRBV7-3 with TRBJ2-3, with D tentatively TRBD2 (6 bases). Germline CDR1 SGHTA, CDR2 FQGTGA. This CDR3 has 14 residues. V was clipped by 5 bases and J by 4 bases, with 13 bases between them. CDR3 coding DNA: TGTGCCAGCAGCCTGGGCCGCGGGGCAGATACGCAGTATTTT. This sequence encodes CASSLGRGADTQYF.

This chain joins TRBV18 and TRBJ1-5, with 7 bases fitting TRBD1. The CDR3 contains 15 residues. V gave up 4 bases and J gave up 7 bases; unmatched junction bases: 10. Germline V CDR1 and CDR2: KGHSH, LQKENI. The CDR3 reads CASSQAGTDRQPQHF. The CDR3, as DNA: TGTGCCAGCTCACAAGCCGGGACAGATCGCCAGCCCCAGCATTTT.

V usage is TRBV7-2 and J usage is TRBJ1-3; D ambiguous. Germline CDR1 and CDR2: SGHTA and FQGNSA. CDR3 length: 17 residues. V gave up 5 bases and J gave up 0 bases, with 17 bases separating them. CDR3 sequence: CASSPRARAFSGNTIYF. The CDR3 DNA sequence: TGTGCCAGCAGCCCGCGGGCCCGGGCTTTCTCTGGAAACACCATATATTTT.

The CDR3 is CASSLAGEWNEQFF. CDR3 bases: TGTGCCAGCAGCTTAGCGGGAGAATGGAATGAGCAGTTCTTC. The chain has TRBV7-9 and TRBJ2-1; D perhaps matches TRBD2 (5 bases). This CDR3 comprises 14 residues. CDR1 is SEHNR, CDR2 FQNEAQ, per germline (reference sequence). V lost 0 bases to trimming and J lost 7 bases, with 10 bases between them.

V is TRBV28 and J is TRBJ1-2; D is unresolved. V shed 3 bases and J shed 7 bases, with 9 bases lying between them. This CDR3 spans 12 amino acids. The germline CDR1 and CDR2 sequences are MDHEN and SYDVKM. The CDR3 coding sequence is TGTGCCAGCAGTTTCGAGGTTGGTGGCTACACCTTC. It encodes CASSFEVGGYTF.

The chain uses TRBV6-6 and TRBJ2-1; 7 bases map to TRBD2. The junction had 9 bases not matched to a gene; V was cut back by 10 bases and J by 3 bases. CDR1 and CDR2 (germline): MNHNY, SVGAGI (reference sequence). The CDR3 totals 14 residues. The CDR3 region is CAITSALFYNEQFF. Written as DNA, the CDR3 is TGTGCCATAACTAGCGCACTATTCTACAATGAGCAGTTCTTC.

This chain joins TRBV29-1 and TRBJ2-3, with TRBD2 identical over 10 bases. The length of the CDR3 is 15 residues. After removal of 8 bases from V and 4 bases from J, the junction contained 12 bases not matched to a gene. Germline loops: CDR1 SQVTM, CDR2 ANQGSEA. The CDR3: CSLGSSGSFADTQYF. The DNA for the CDR3 is TGCAGCCTGGGTTCTAGCGGGAGTTTTGCAGATACGCAGTATTTT.

This clone showed up just once. The rearrangement joins TRBV25-1 to TRBJ2-7, with a possible D match to TRBD2 (6 bases). Trimming pared 5 bases from V and 7 bases from J, leaving 15 bases between. Germline CDR1 is MGHDK and CDR2 is SYGVNS. The CDR3 contains 13 residues. The CDR3 spells CASSPSGAFEQYF. In DNA, the CDR3 is TGTGCCAGCAGTCCCTCGGGAGCTTTTGAGCAGTACTTC.

This clone was detected only once. The chain is built from TRBV5-1 and TRBJ2-2; 9 bases are a match to TRBD2. V shed 3 bases, J shed 6 bases, and the junction held 9 bases outside the gene matches. Germline values: CDR1 SGHRS, CDR2 YFSETQ. The CDR3 extends over 16 amino acids. CDR3 sequence (DNA): TGCGCCAGCAGCTCCATGGGTAGCGGGAGTGCCGGGGAGCTGTTTTTT. As protein: CASSSMGSGSAGELFF.

The CDR3 is CASSIGAVSTQYF. The CDR3 DNA is TGTGCCAGTAGTATAGGTGCGGTTAGTACGCAGTATTTT. The chain employs TRBV19 and TRBJ2-3, with D hard to call. The CDR3 covers 13 residues. Per the germline V gene, CDR1 is LNHDA and CDR2 is SQIVND (reference sequence). Trimming shortened V by 1 base and J by 8 bases, and 10 bases separated the two germline ends.

The V call is TRBV28, the J call TRBJ1-2, with D unresolved. From germline, CDR1 is MDHEN and CDR2 SYDVKM. The V gene lost 2 bases and the J gene lost 8 bases, with 15 bases spanning the gap. This CDR3 contains 14 residues. This CDR3 is CASSLDRSRRGYTF. DNA for the CDR3: TGTGCCAGCAGTTTAGACCGGTCGAGGAGAGGCTACACCTTC.

The V gene is TRBV29-1, the J gene TRBJ2-3, with TRBD1 matching over 8 bases. The CDR3 is made up of 14 amino acids. The junction had 3 bases not matched to a gene; V was cut back by 0 bases and J by 4 bases. Germline CDR1 and CDR2: SQVTM and ANQGSEA. The CDR3 DNA sequence: TGCAGCGTTGAAGAGGACAGGGCGGCAGATACGCAGTATTTT. Translating gives CSVEEDRAADTQYF.

The V and J genes are TRBV11-3 and TRBJ2-3; TRBD2 agrees at 8 bases. CDR1 is SGHNT, CDR2 YENEEA, per germline. V was clipped by 1 base and J by 6 bases; unmatched bases: 12. The CDR3 runs 17 residues. In DNA, the CDR3 is TGTGCCAGCAGCTTAGGATCGGGAGGGCTAGCGGGTGATACGCAGTATTTT. This sequence encodes CASSLGSGGLAGDTQYF.

A single count supports this clone. The chain combines TRBV7-8 with TRBJ1-4; D gene unclear. Trimming stripped 1 base from V and 1 base from J, with 22 bases between. The CDR3 runs to 20 residues. In germline, CDR1 is SGHVS, CDR2 FQNEAQ. CDR3 region: CASSLVRHSKIIVTNEKLFF. The CDR3 bases are TGTGCCAGCAGCTTAGTGAGACACAGTAAAATAATCGTAACTAATGAAAAACTGTTTTTT.

This clone was found a few times. The chain combines TRBV4-3 with TRBJ2-7, with D uncertain. Germline CDR1 LGHNA, CDR2 YSLEER. Trimming removed 0 bases at V and 1 base at J, with 10 bases between. This CDR3 spans 15 amino acids. CDR3 sequence (DNA): TGCGCCAGCAGCCAAGATCACAGAGAGTCCTACGAGCAGTACTTC. Its protein product is CASSQDHRESYEQYF.

The chain uses TRBV2 and TRBJ1-5, with D perhaps TRBD1 (5 bases). Germline lookup yields CDR1 SNHLY and CDR2 FYNNEI. Deletions cut 5 bases from V and 6 bases from J, with 11 bases between. This CDR3 is built from 13 residues. The CDR3 nucleotides read TGTGCCAGCAGTTCTCGGGGGGGTCAGCCCCAGCATTTT. Its protein product is CASSSRGGQPQHF.

Notes on this clone: The junction and the germline gene differ at one end; a read error may be behind it. The V call is TRBV11-2, the J call TRBJ2-3; TRBD1 matches 7 bases. From germline, CDR1 is SGHAT and CDR2 FQNNGV. This CDR3 has 13 amino acids. The CDR3 loop reads CASSTQQGKVQVF. The CDR3 region has the DNA TGTGCCAGCAGCACCCAACAGGGGAAGGTGCAGGTTTTT. Drawing the rest from reference TRBV11-2 and TRBJ2-3, the complete variable domain is EAGVAQSPRYKIIEKRQSVAFWCNPISGHATLYWYQQILGQGPKLLIQFQNNGVVDDSQLPKDRFSAERLKGVDSTLKIQPAKLEDSAVYLCASSTQQGKVQVFGPGTRLTVL.

The rearrangement links TRBV5-6 to TRBJ2-2, with D possibly being TRBD1 (6 bases). Per germline, CDR1 SGHDT and CDR2 YYEEEE. The CDR3 covers 16 residues. Deletions cut 4 bases from V and 3 bases from J, with 16 bases between. The CDR3 region is CASSPRQAWDTGELFF. The CDR3 DNA reads TGTGCCAGCAGCCCCCGACAGGCTTGGGACACCGGGGAGCTGTTTTTT.

This clone was observed a few times. The gene calls are TRBV28 and TRBJ1-6, with a tentative D call TRBD1 (6 bases). The V end was cut by 5 bases, the J end by 10 bases, with 12 bases between. This CDR3 has 13 amino acids. In germline, CDR1 is MDHEN, CDR2 SYDVKM. This CDR3 reads CASSPAGDSPLHF. CDR3 nucleotide sequence: TGTGCCAGCAGTCCAGCAGGGGACTCACCCCTCCACTTT.